These 20 T cell receptor beta chains were sequenced from one sample in a study of T cell repertoires in cytomegalovirus infection. No antigen has been identified for these receptors. TCRdb independently ran MiXCR on the reads; one entry per CDR3 protein. Of roughly 920,000 distinct CDR3 sequences detected, 25% to 40% appear once; the ten largest clones hold roughly an eighth. The sequences come from cultured CD8+ T cells from PBMCs, collected from culture after CMV antigen stimulation. The receptors here all came from a human donor in good health (CMV status not recorded). Some clones in this sample may be carry-over from other donors' samples.

This clonotype was picked up a small number of times. This chain connects TRBV12-3 or TRBV12-4 to TRBJ2-3; D tentatively reads TRBD1 or TRBD2 (5 bases each). Trimming stripped 3 bases from V and 2 bases from J, with 9 bases between. The length of the CDR3 is 14 residues. DNA for the CDR3: TGTGCCAGCAGTTTTCTAGGGACCACAGATACGCAGTATTTT. The encoded protein is CASSFLGTTDTQYF.

The V and J genes are TRBV4-2 and TRBJ2-1; 12 bases match TRBD2. CDR3 length: 18 amino acids. In germline, CDR1 is LGHNA, CDR2 YNFKEQ. Germline trimming cut 0 bases from V and 5 bases from J; bases unmatched to any gene: 8. The CDR3 nucleotides are TGTGCCAGCAGCCAAGAGGGGCTAGCGGGGGGGCCTAACAATGAGCAGTTCTTC. It translates to CASSQEGLAGGPNNEQFF.

The CDR3 here is CASSLYLRATGPDTQYF. CDR3 DNA sequence: TGTGCCAGCAGTTTATATCTCAGGGCTACAGGGCCAGATACGCAGTATTTT. The chain recombines TRBV12-3 or TRBV12-4 with TRBJ2-3; weak D call: TRBD1 (6 bases). Trimming removed 2 bases from V and 4 bases from J, with 19 bases in between. There are 17 residues in the CDR3.

There are many counts of this clonotype. This chain connects TRBV19 to TRBJ1-1; D is undetermined. This CDR3 comprises 14 residues. Trimming cost V 3 bases and J 1 base, with 9 bases left between them. Germline loops: CDR1 LNHDA, CDR2 SQIVND (reference sequence). The chain's CDR3 is CASSIRRENTEAFF. The CDR3 nucleotides are TGTGCCAGTAGTATCCGGAGGGAGAACACTGAAGCTTTCTTT.

This clonotype came up many times. The chain has TRBV6-5 and TRBJ1-2; D unresolved. Germline V lookup: CDR1 MNHEY, CDR2 SVGAGI. V gave up 2 bases and J gave up 5 bases, with 12 bases separating them. The CDR3 has 14 residues. The CDR3 DNA sequence: TGTGCCAGCAGTTACGTGGGATCAGAGTATGGCTACACCTTC. Protein: CASSYVGSEYGYTF.

This clonotype was recorded a few times. In DNA form, the CDR3 reads TGTGCCGGGCGACAGGGGAGGACCGGGGAGCTGTTTTTT. This sequence encodes CAGRQGRTGELFF. J is TRBJ2-2 and V is TRBV6-1; 8 positions match TRBD1. V was pared by 11 bases and J by 5 bases, with 7 bases of the junction left unmatched. Looked up from germline, CDR1 is MNHNS and CDR2 is SASEGT. This CDR3 comprises 13 residues.

This clonotype was detected many times. This chain connects TRBV7-6 to TRBJ2-1; 9 bases line up with TRBD2. The CDR3 has 15 amino acids. Germline V gene lookup returns CDR1 SGHVS and CDR2 FNYEAQ. J was trimmed by 2 bases and V by 6 bases; bases with no gene match: 5. The CDR3 loop is CASSPVAGAYNEQFF. The CDR3 DNA reads as TGTGCCAGCAGTCCAGTAGCGGGGGCCTACAATGAGCAGTTCTTC.

V and J are TRBV7-6 and TRBJ2-7; TRBD1 aligns across 8 bases. After removal of 1 base from V and 6 bases from J, the junction contained 5 bases not matched to a gene. This CDR3 comprises 14 residues. CDR1 SGHVS and CDR2 FNYEAQ come from the germline V gene. DNA of the CDR3: TGTGCCAGCAGCTTAGACGGACAGGGTCTCGAGCAGTACTTC. Translated, it gives CASSLDGQGLEQYF.

This clonotype was found a few times. This chain joins TRBV28 and TRBJ1-2, with 9 bases lining up with TRBD1. Germline lookup yields CDR1 MDHEN and CDR2 SYDVKM. There are 14 residues in the CDR3. The trim removed 5 bases at V and 7 bases at J, leaving 8 bases unmatched. In DNA form, the CDR3 reads TGTGCCAGCAGTACCCCCGGACAGGGGTTTGGCTACACCTTC. This encodes CASSTPGQGFGYTF.

This chain connects TRBV15 to TRBJ1-5; 10 positions agree with TRBD1. V was pared by 5 bases and J by 5 bases, with 15 bases of the junction left unmatched. Germline values: CDR1 LNHNV, CDR2 YYDKDF (reference sequence). The CDR3 spans 18 residues. In DNA form, the CDR3 reads TGTGCCACCAGCTCCCCGGGACAGGGGCTCCTAAGTGATCAGCCCCAGCATTTT. Translation gives CATSSPGQGLLSDQPQHF.

This clonotype was recorded many times. The CDR3: CASSLVTIGRGRATEAFF. In DNA form, the CDR3 reads TGTGCCAGCAGCTTAGTCACGATAGGCAGGGGGCGAGCCACTGAAGCTTTCTTT. V and J are TRBV7-2 and TRBJ1-1, with 8 nucleotides matching TRBD1. CDR1 is SGHTA, CDR2 FQGNSA, per germline. After removal of 1 base from V and 4 bases from J, the junction contained 14 bases not matched to a gene. This CDR3 has 18 residues.

V and J are TRBV7-9 and TRBJ1-4, with no clear D. Trimming removed 5 bases at V and 3 bases at J, with 16 bases between. CDR1 is SEHNR, CDR2 FQNEAQ, per germline (reference sequence). The CDR3 is 16 amino acids. CDR3 loop: CASSPPREEANEKLFF. The CDR3 nucleotides read TGTGCCAGCAGCCCCCCGCGGGAGGAAGCTAATGAAAAACTGTTTTTT.

The chain combines TRBV7-6 with TRBJ2-2, with TRBD1 matching 10 bases. Trimming removed 5 bases from V and 4 bases from J; junction bases left unmatched: 4. Germline lookup yields CDR1 SGHVS and CDR2 FNYEAQ. There are 15 residues in the CDR3. This CDR3 is CASSKWDRGTGELFF. Written as DNA, the CDR3 is TGTGCCAGCAGCAAATGGGACAGGGGCACCGGGGAGCTGTTTTTT. The variable domain in full, completed from reference TRBV7-6 and TRBJ2-2, reads GAGVSQSPRYKVTKRGQDVALRCDPISGHVSLYWYRQALGQGPEFLTYFNYEAQQDKSGLPNDRFSAERPEGSISTLTIQRTEQRDSAMYRCASSKWDRGTGELFFGEGSRLTVL.

This clonotype was detected a few times. The CDR3: CASSYSGGGRTF. The CDR3 bases are TGTGCCAGCAGTTATTCAGGGGGCGGCCGGACCTTC. The rearrangement joins TRBV6-5 to TRBJ1-2, with 8 bases lining up with TRBD1. The V and J ends lost 3 bases and 14 bases, in that order; junction bases with no gene match: 8. Germline CDR1 MNHEY, CDR2 SVGAGI. This CDR3 has 12 residues.

This clonotype appeared a few times. The chain couples TRBV6-2 or TRBV6-3 to TRBJ2-5; D is perhaps TRBD1 or TRBD2 (5 bases each). Trimming took 5 bases from V and 3 from J, leaving 16 bases between them. The CDR3 extends over 15 amino acids. The germline V gene has CDR1 MNHEY and CDR2 SVGEGT. The CDR3 protein is CASSRGRIIEETQYF. CDR3 in DNA: TGTGCCAGCAGTCGGGGACGGATTATAGAAGAGACCCAGTACTTC.

This clonotype was seen more than once but under ten times. This CDR3 is CAISESSRDTQYF. DNA of the CDR3: TGTGCCATCAGTGAGTCTTCGCGAGATACGCAGTATTTT. The J gene is TRBJ2-3, the V gene TRBV10-3; D not resolved. Trimming removed 0 bases from V and 5 bases from J, with 6 bases in between. This CDR3 region has 13 residues. Germline V lookup: CDR1 ENHRY, CDR2 SYGVKD.

This chain joins TRBV6-6 and TRBJ1-6; no definite D call. Trimming shortened V by 5 bases and J by 3 bases, and 8 bases separated the two germline ends. Germline lookup yields CDR1 MNHNY and CDR2 SVGAGI (reference sequence). CDR3 size: 14 residues. CDR3 amino acids: CASSDRGYNSPLHF. The CDR3 DNA follows: TGTGCCAGCAGTGATCGAGGCTATAATTCACCCCTCCACTTT.

There are a few counts of this clonotype. The chain links TRBV6-2 or TRBV6-3 to TRBJ2-7, with 8 bases identical to TRBD1. Looked up from germline, CDR1 is MNHEY and CDR2 is SVGEGT. Trimming took 10 bases from V and 4 from J; bases not matched to a gene: 9. This CDR3 has 13 residues. CDR3 amino acids: CATKTGEAYEQYF. CDR3 DNA sequence: TGTGCCACAAAGACAGGGGAGGCGTACGAGCAGTACTTC.

In its sample, this clonotype was seen a few times. In DNA, the CDR3 is TGTGCCAGCAGTTTAGGATTCTATCAGCCCCAGCATTTT. Translation gives CASSLGFYQPQHF. The J gene is TRBJ1-5, the V gene TRBV28; D is uncertain. Trimming took off 2 bases at V and 5 bases at J, with 7 bases between the two ends. Germline-derived CDR1 and CDR2 are MDHEN and SYDVKM. This CDR3 is 13 amino acids long.

The sample holds one count of this clonotype. The chain has TRBV27 and TRBJ2-3, with a possible D match to TRBD2 (6 bases). CDR1 and CDR2 (germline): MNHEY, SMNVEV (reference sequence). This CDR3 has 16 amino acids. Trimming removed 5 bases from V and 2 bases from J, with 17 bases in between. This CDR3 reads CASSPRWRGFTDTQYF. The CDR3 coding sequence is TGTGCCAGCAGTCCACGATGGCGGGGATTCACAGATACGCAGTATTTT.